A single sample gave rise to the 3 T cell receptor beta chains below, sequenced in a study of vaccination effects on CD4 cells after COVID-19. Before any sequencing was done, the ViraFEST assay used viral peptide pools to expand antigen-specific CD4+ T cells. Upon completion of 10 days in culture, CD4+ T cells were isolated. Vaccine recipients lacked prior SARS-CoV-2 infection and had negative nucleocapsid antibodies. These TCRs are of unknown antigen specificity. Produced via immunoSEQ multiplex PCR; TCRdb's table is partial and in-frame only. The sample has approximately 28,000 clones, 73% seen once. The sample in question was CD4+ T cells from PBMCs cultured with HCoV-NL63 spike peptides, obtained before COVID-19 vaccination. All receptors derive from a human donor who received a COVID-19 vaccine.

The chain links TRBV3-1 (or the pseudogene TRBV3-2) to TRBJ2-5; no clear D. Germline CDR1 reads LGHDT; CDR2 reads YNNKEL (reference sequence). CDR3 length equals 11 residues. Deletions cut 1 base from V and 4 bases from J, with 1 base between. CDR3 in DNA: TGTGCCAGCAGCCAAGTAGAGACCCAGTACTTC. This sequence encodes CASSQVETQYF.

A few counts support this clone. The chain is built from TRBV5-1 and TRBJ2-7; D gene uncertain. V lost 0 bases to trimming and J lost 7 bases, with 14 bases between them. The V gene's germline CDR1 is SGHRS and CDR2 YFSETQ. This CDR3 has 14 amino acids. CDR3 sequence (DNA): TGCGCCAGCAGCTTGGAGGGCAGTATCATGGAGCAGTACTTC. It translates to CASSLEGSIMEQYF.

This clone is a singleton in its sample. The chain combines TRBV30 with TRBJ2-3; the D gene is possibly TRBD1 (8 bases). Germline values: CDR1 GTSNPN, CDR2 SVGIG (reference sequence). V was shortened by 1 base and J by 2 bases, with 16 bases between the two germline ends. The CDR3 extends over 16 amino acids. The DNA of the CDR3 is TGTGCCTGGAGTGCCCTACAGGGGGGGGACACAGATACGCAGTATTTT. It yields the protein CAWSALQGGDTDTQYF.